The rows below give T cell receptor beta chains drawn from one sample of a study of regulatory T cells in long-lasting Graves disease. TCRdb passed the multiplex PCR reads through MiXCR, listing each CDR3 protein once. Of some 450,000 distinct CDR3 sequences in the sample, approximately 16% were seen once. A further study also used this sample, focusing on T cells in Graves' hyperthyroidism and ophthalmopathy.

This sample comprised peripheral blood mononuclear cells (PBMCs), obtained at new diagnosis, from a patient treated with antithyroid drugs. These receptor sequences come from a woman aged 25 to 39 with Graves disease. Both conserved end residues are part of each CDR3. A D gene is named only where the DNA matches it firmly. Not every row has a clone size; where given, it reads once, few, many or a size class.

j_call: TRBJ2-1; d_call: TRBD1; clone_size: many; v_call: TRBV7-3; cdr3_nt: TGTGCCAGCAGCAACAGGGGGTCCAATGAGCAGTTCTTC; cdr3_aa: CASSNRGSNEQFF
j_call: TRBJ2-1; d_call: NA; clone_size: NA; v_call: TRBV6-1; cdr3_nt: TGTGCCAGCAGTGAAAGAAGGGAGCAGCAGTTCTTC; cdr3_aa: CASSERREQQFF
j_call: TRBJ2-4; d_call: TRBD2; clone_size: NA; v_call: TRBV27; cdr3_nt: TGTGCCAGCAGGGGGCTAGCGGGAGAGGACATTCAGTACTTC; cdr3_aa: CASRGLAGEDIQYF
j_call: TRBJ2-5; d_call: NA; clone_size: NA; v_call: TRBV19; cdr3_nt: TGTGCCAGTAGTATATCCAATGAAGAGACCCAGTACTTC; cdr3_aa: CASSISNEETQYF
j_call: TRBJ1-2; d_call: NA; clone_size: few; v_call: TRBV20-1; cdr3_nt: TGCAGTGCTAGAGTCGATGTTTCGGGCTACACCTTC; cdr3_aa: CSARVDVSGYTF
j_call: TRBJ1-2; d_call: TRBD1; clone_size: many; v_call: TRBV28; cdr3_nt: TGTGCCAGCCGATCCGGGACAGGGAGTGGCTACACCTTC; cdr3_aa: CASRSGTGSGYTF
j_call: TRBJ1-4; d_call: NA; clone_size: few; v_call: TRBV28; cdr3_nt: TGTGCCAGCAGTTATCGCGGAGGGTCTAAAACTAATGAAAAACTGTTTTTT; cdr3_aa: CASSYRGGSKTNEKLFF
j_call: TRBJ2-7; d_call: TRBD1; clone_size: many; v_call: TRBV29-1; cdr3_nt: TGCAGCGTTGGGACAGGGGGCTCCTACGAGCAGTACTTC; cdr3_aa: CSVGTGGSYEQYF
j_call: TRBJ2-1; d_call: TRBD2; clone_size: NA; v_call: TRBV20-1; cdr3_nt: TGCAGTGCTCGAGGACTAGCGGGAGTCCGTAATCCGGGAAATGAGCAGTTCTTC; cdr3_aa: CSARGLAGVRNPGNEQFF
j_call: TRBJ2-7; d_call: NA; clone_size: NA; v_call: TRBV20-1; cdr3_nt: TGCAGTGCTAGAGATGAACATATCAGCCGTTCCCCTTACGAGCAGTACTTC; cdr3_aa: CSARDEHISRSPYEQYF
j_call: TRBJ2-1; d_call: NA; clone_size: many; v_call: TRBV28; cdr3_nt: TGTGCCAGCAGTGGGGACCCCAGGGGGGGAGCATACTACAATGAGCAGTTCTTC; cdr3_aa: CASSGDPRGGAYYNEQFF
j_call: TRBJ1-1; d_call: TRBD1; clone_size: many; v_call: TRBV11-2; cdr3_nt: TGTGCCAGCAGCTTAGATCAGTTCAGGGGGCCTTACGCTGAAGCTTTCTTT; cdr3_aa: CASSLDQFRGPYAEAFF
j_call: TRBJ1-4; d_call: NA; clone_size: NA; v_call: TRBV7-9; cdr3_nt: TGTGCCAGCAGCGACCAGCGGACCCGCCGTGAGGAACTGTTTTTT; cdr3_aa: CASSDQRTRREELFF
j_call: TRBJ2-2; d_call: NA; clone_size: few; v_call: TRBV20-1; cdr3_nt: TGCAGTGCTAGGGGGCTGCAGGGTCCCCAAAACACCGGGGAGCTGTTTTTT; cdr3_aa: CSARGLQGPQNTGELFF
j_call: TRBJ1-4; d_call: NA; clone_size: few; v_call: TRBV2; cdr3_nt: TGTGCCAGCTCGGGAGGATTAGAGGATGAAAAACTGTTTTTT; cdr3_aa: CASSGGLEDEKLFF
j_call: TRBJ1-6; d_call: TRBD1; clone_size: few; v_call: TRBV3-1; cdr3_nt: TGTGCCAGCACCCCCAGGGGGGATTCACCCCTCCACTTT; cdr3_aa: CASTPRGDSPLHF
j_call: TRBJ1-2; d_call: NA; clone_size: NA; v_call: TRBV7-9; cdr3_nt: TGTGCCAGCAGCCTGGGGGGGCAGGGCTACACCTTC; cdr3_aa: CASSLGGQGYTF
j_call: TRBJ2-1; d_call: TRBD2; clone_size: many; v_call: TRBV20-1; cdr3_nt: TGCAGTGCCCCGCGTAGCGGGAGCAGCTCCTACAATGAGCAGTTCTTC; cdr3_aa: CSAPRSGSSSYNEQFF
j_call: TRBJ1-2; d_call: NA; clone_size: few; v_call: TRBV7-9; cdr3_nt: TGTGCCAGCAGCTTAGAAGTGCCTTGGCCGGATGGCTACACCTTC; cdr3_aa: CASSLEVPWPDGYTF
j_call: TRBJ1-5; d_call: NA; clone_size: few; v_call: TRBV19; cdr3_nt: TGTGCCACGTCCAGGGGATCGAGCTATAATCAGCCCCAGCATTTT; cdr3_aa: CATSRGSSYNQPQHF
j_call: TRBJ2-1; d_call: NA; clone_size: many; v_call: TRBV6-1; cdr3_nt: TGTGCCAGCAGCAAAGAAGCGGGACAATTTAATGAGCAGTTCTTC; cdr3_aa: CASSKEAGQFNEQFF
j_call: TRBJ2-5; d_call: TRBD1; clone_size: many; v_call: TRBV12-3/TRBV12-4; cdr3_nt: TGTGCCATTAACAGGGGAGAGGAGACCCAGTACTTC; cdr3_aa: CAINRGEETQYF
j_call: TRBJ2-7; d_call: NA; clone_size: NA; v_call: TRBV19; cdr3_nt: TGTGCCAGTAGTATAGCCACAGGGTACGAGCAGTACTTC; cdr3_aa: CASSIATGYEQYF
j_call: TRBJ2-1; d_call: TRBD2; clone_size: many; v_call: TRBV30; cdr3_nt: TGTGCCTGGAGTGGGACTAGCGGTGAGCAGTTCTTC; cdr3_aa: CAWSGTSGEQFF
j_call: TRBJ1-1; d_call: TRBD1; clone_size: many; v_call: TRBV5-1; cdr3_nt: TGCGCCAGCAGCCCATTAGGGACAGGACCTCCGAACACTGAAGCTTTCTTT; cdr3_aa: CASSPLGTGPPNTEAFF
j_call: TRBJ1-1; d_call: TRBD1; clone_size: NA; v_call: TRBV4-1; cdr3_nt: TGCGCCAGCGGCCAAGATCCAACAGGGGGGGGCCCTGAAGCTTTCTTT; cdr3_aa: CASGQDPTGGGPEAFF
j_call: TRBJ2-7; d_call: NA; clone_size: few; v_call: TRBV5-1; cdr3_nt: TGCGCCAGCGGCTCCTGGGACGTCAACGAGCAGTACTTC; cdr3_aa: CASGSWDVNEQYF
j_call: TRBJ1-2; d_call: TRBD1; clone_size: many; v_call: TRBV2; cdr3_nt: TGTGCCAGCATAATGGACAGGGTCAATGGCTACACCTTC; cdr3_aa: CASIMDRVNGYTF
j_call: TRBJ2-7; d_call: NA; clone_size: many; v_call: TRBV20-1; cdr3_nt: TGCAGTGCTAGGTCCAGGACCCTAGACCACTACGAGCAGTACTTC; cdr3_aa: CSARSRTLDHYEQYF
j_call: TRBJ1-2; d_call: NA; clone_size: NA; v_call: TRBV5-4; cdr3_nt: TGTGCCAGCAACGACAGAACTAACTATGGCTACACCTTC; cdr3_aa: CASNDRTNYGYTF
j_call: TRBJ2-7; d_call: NA; clone_size: many; v_call: TRBV20-1; cdr3_nt: TGCAGTGCTAGTGAGGGGAACCCCGAGCAGTACTTC; cdr3_aa: CSASEGNPEQYF
j_call: TRBJ2-7; d_call: NA; clone_size: NA; v_call: TRBV4-1; cdr3_nt: TGCGCCAGCAGCCAAGGTGGAGGGATCGGCTCCTACGAGCGGTACTTC; cdr3_aa: CASSQGGGIGSYERYF
j_call: TRBJ2-7; d_call: TRBD1; clone_size: few; v_call: TRBV6-4; cdr3_nt: TGTGCCAGTCGCAGGGACAGGGGGTCGTACGAGCAGTACTTC; cdr3_aa: CASRRDRGSYEQYF
j_call: TRBJ2-1; d_call: TRBD1; clone_size: many; v_call: TRBV13; cdr3_nt: TGTGCCAGCAGCTTGGGACAGCCATACAATGAGCAGTTCTTC; cdr3_aa: CASSLGQPYNEQFF
j_call: TRBJ2-7; d_call: NA; clone_size: many; v_call: TRBV7-8; cdr3_nt: TGTGCCAGCAGCTTAGAGGGTAGTCCCTACGAGCAGTACTTC; cdr3_aa: CASSLEGSPYEQYF
j_call: TRBJ2-5; d_call: NA; clone_size: many; v_call: TRBV4-2; cdr3_nt: TGTGCCAGCAGCCAAGAGGGATGGACCGAAGAGACCCAGTACTTC; cdr3_aa: CASSQEGWTEETQYF
j_call: TRBJ1-1; d_call: NA; clone_size: many; v_call: TRBV28; cdr3_nt: TGTGCCAGCAGTTTCCGCACAGGTACTGAAGCTTTCTTT; cdr3_aa: CASSFRTGTEAFF
j_call: TRBJ2-7; d_call: TRBD1; clone_size: few; v_call: TRBV5-5; cdr3_nt: TGTGCCAGCAGCGCCTACCGGGACAGCAATACCTACGAGCAGTACTTC; cdr3_aa: CASSAYRDSNTYEQYF
j_call: TRBJ1-1; d_call: TRBD1; clone_size: many; v_call: TRBV6-1; cdr3_nt: TGTGCCAGCAGGACCGACTATTTACAGGGGGCAGACACTGAAGCTTTCTTT; cdr3_aa: CASRTDYLQGADTEAFF
j_call: TRBJ2-1; d_call: TRBD2; clone_size: many; v_call: TRBV10-3; cdr3_nt: TGTGCCATCAGTGAGTCGGGAGGGACCAATGAGCAGTTCTTC; cdr3_aa: CAISESGGTNEQFF
j_call: TRBJ1-5; d_call: NA; clone_size: NA; v_call: TRBV9; cdr3_nt: TGTGCCAGCAGCGTAGCTCATCTAGCGGATAGCACAGATACGCAGCATTTT; cdr3_aa: CASSVAHLADSTDTQHF
j_call: TRBJ2-2; d_call: NA; clone_size: many; v_call: TRBV11-1; cdr3_nt: TGTGCCAGCAGCCCCGCGGGCGGGCTCGGGAGTTGGATCAGGAACACCGGGGAGCTGTTTTTT; cdr3_aa: CASSPAGGLGSWIRNTGELFF
j_call: TRBJ2-3; d_call: NA; clone_size: many; v_call: TRBV7-9; cdr3_nt: TGTGCCTTCGACATGGTCACAGATACGCAGTATTTT; cdr3_aa: CAFDMVTDTQYF
j_call: TRBJ2-1; d_call: NA; clone_size: NA; v_call: TRBV6-4; cdr3_nt: TGTGCCAGCAGTGTGAGTGGAGGAGAAAATGAGCAGTTCTTC; cdr3_aa: CASSVSGGENEQFF
j_call: TRBJ1-1; d_call: TRBD1; clone_size: NA; v_call: TRBV30; cdr3_nt: TGTGCCTGGAGTGTACCCCGGACAGGGAACACTGAAGCTTTCTTT; cdr3_aa: CAWSVPRTGNTEAFF
j_call: TRBJ1-5; d_call: NA; clone_size: NA; v_call: TRBV5-4; cdr3_nt: TGTGCCAGCAGCCAACTGGGGGGAGGTGACTATAGCAATCAGCCCCAGCATTTT; cdr3_aa: CASSQLGGGDYSNQPQHF
j_call: TRBJ2-2; d_call: NA; clone_size: many; v_call: TRBV2; cdr3_nt: TGTGCCAGCAGTGCCCAGGAGAACACCGGGGAGCTGTTTTTT; cdr3_aa: CASSAQENTGELFF
j_call: TRBJ2-4; d_call: NA; clone_size: NA; v_call: TRBV5-4; cdr3_nt: TGTGCCAGCAGCTTGATCGAAATCGGGGTAAAAAACATTCAGTACTTC; cdr3_aa: CASSLIEIGVKNIQYF
j_call: TRBJ1-4; d_call: TRBD1; clone_size: few; v_call: TRBV29-1; cdr3_nt: TGCAGCGTGACAGGGGGCGCAACTAATGAAAAACTGTTTTTT; cdr3_aa: CSVTGGATNEKLFF
j_call: TRBJ1-2; d_call: NA; clone_size: many; v_call: TRBV20-1; cdr3_nt: TGCAGTGCTGAGGGTGGCTACACCTTC; cdr3_aa: CSAEGGYTF
j_call: TRBJ2-7; d_call: NA; clone_size: many; v_call: TRBV6-5; cdr3_nt: TGTGCCAGCAGTTCAACAGGGATGAGCGAGCAGTACTTC; cdr3_aa: CASSSTGMSEQYF
j_call: TRBJ2-7; d_call: TRBD1; clone_size: many; v_call: TRBV2; cdr3_nt: TGTGCCAGCAGTGACGCGAGGGGGCACGGCGAGCAGTACTTC; cdr3_aa: CASSDARGHGEQYF
j_call: TRBJ1-1; d_call: NA; clone_size: NA; v_call: TRBV6-5; cdr3_nt: TGTGCCAGCAGTTACTCGTTCGGGGGGAACACTGAAGCTTTCTTT; cdr3_aa: CASSYSFGGNTEAFF
j_call: TRBJ2-3; d_call: TRBD1; clone_size: few; v_call: TRBV29-1; cdr3_nt: TGCAGCGTGGACCCCAATGACAGGGTTCCAGATACGCAGTATTTT; cdr3_aa: CSVDPNDRVPDTQYF
j_call: TRBJ1-5; d_call: NA; clone_size: many; v_call: TRBV6-2/TRBV6-3; cdr3_nt: TGTGCCAGCAGTTACGGGGGCAATCAGCCCCAGCATTTT; cdr3_aa: CASSYGGNQPQHF
j_call: TRBJ1-3; d_call: NA; clone_size: many; v_call: TRBV30; cdr3_nt: TGTGCCTGGAGTGTACGGATCTCTGGAAACACCATATATTTT; cdr3_aa: CAWSVRISGNTIYF
j_call: TRBJ1-5; d_call: NA; clone_size: many; v_call: TRBV5-1; cdr3_nt: TGCGCCAGCAGCCCGTGGGGGGTTAAGGGCAATCAGCCCCAGCATTTT; cdr3_aa: CASSPWGVKGNQPQHF
j_call: TRBJ1-5; d_call: NA; clone_size: many; v_call: TRBV28; cdr3_nt: TGTGCCAGCAACACGGGGGCGGGGGTCTATAGCAATCAGCCCCAGCATTTT; cdr3_aa: CASNTGAGVYSNQPQHF
j_call: TRBJ2-5; d_call: NA; clone_size: NA; v_call: TRBV18; cdr3_nt: TGTGCCAGCTCACTCACAGGGAAGGGAGAGACCCAGTACTTC; cdr3_aa: CASSLTGKGETQYF